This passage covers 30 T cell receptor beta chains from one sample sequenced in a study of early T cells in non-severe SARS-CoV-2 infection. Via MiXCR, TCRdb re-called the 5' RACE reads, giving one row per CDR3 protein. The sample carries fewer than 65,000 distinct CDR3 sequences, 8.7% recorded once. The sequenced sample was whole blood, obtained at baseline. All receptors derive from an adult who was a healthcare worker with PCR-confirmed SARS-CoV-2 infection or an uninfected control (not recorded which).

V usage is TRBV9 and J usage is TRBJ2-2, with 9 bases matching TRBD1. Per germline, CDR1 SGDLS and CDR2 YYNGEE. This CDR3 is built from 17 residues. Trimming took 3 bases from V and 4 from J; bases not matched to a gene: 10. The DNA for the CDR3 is TGTGCCAGCAGCGCTCCCCCAGGACAGGGGATCACCGGGGAGCTGTTTTTT. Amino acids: CASSAPPGQGITGELFF.

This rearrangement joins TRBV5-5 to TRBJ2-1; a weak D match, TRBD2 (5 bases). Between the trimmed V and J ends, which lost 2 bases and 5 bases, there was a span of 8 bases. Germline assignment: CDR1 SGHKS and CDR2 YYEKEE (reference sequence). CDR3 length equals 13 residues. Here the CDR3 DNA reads TGTGCCAGCAGCTTTGAGAGGGACAATGAGCAGTTCTTC. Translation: CASSFERDNEQFF.

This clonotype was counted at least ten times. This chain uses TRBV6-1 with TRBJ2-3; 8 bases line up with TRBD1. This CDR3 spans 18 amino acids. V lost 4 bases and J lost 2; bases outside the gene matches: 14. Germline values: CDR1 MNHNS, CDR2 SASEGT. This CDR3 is CASSGETGGYSYTDTQYF. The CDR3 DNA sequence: TGTGCCAGCAGTGGCGAAACAGGGGGGTATAGCTACACAGATACGCAGTATTTT.

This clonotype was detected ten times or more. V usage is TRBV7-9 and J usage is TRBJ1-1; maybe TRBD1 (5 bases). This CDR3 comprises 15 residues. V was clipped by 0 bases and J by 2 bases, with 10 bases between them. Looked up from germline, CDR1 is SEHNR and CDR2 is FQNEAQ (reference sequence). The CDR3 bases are TGTGCCAGCAGCTTAGCGAGCAGGGCTAACACTGAAGCTTTCTTT. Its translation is CASSLASRANTEAFF.

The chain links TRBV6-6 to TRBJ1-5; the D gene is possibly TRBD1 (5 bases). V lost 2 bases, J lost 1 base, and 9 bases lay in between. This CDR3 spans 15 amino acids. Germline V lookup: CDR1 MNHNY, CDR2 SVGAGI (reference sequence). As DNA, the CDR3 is TGTGCCAGCAGTTACGAGGGGAGGAGCAATCAGCCCCAGCATTTT. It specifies CASSYEGRSNQPQHF.

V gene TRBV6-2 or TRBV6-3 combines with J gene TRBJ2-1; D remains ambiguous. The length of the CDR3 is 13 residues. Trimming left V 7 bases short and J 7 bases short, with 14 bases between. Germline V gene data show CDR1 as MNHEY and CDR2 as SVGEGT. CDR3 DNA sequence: TGTGCCAGCACCACAGACCTCCCAAATGAGCAGTTCTTC. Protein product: CASTTDLPNEQFF.

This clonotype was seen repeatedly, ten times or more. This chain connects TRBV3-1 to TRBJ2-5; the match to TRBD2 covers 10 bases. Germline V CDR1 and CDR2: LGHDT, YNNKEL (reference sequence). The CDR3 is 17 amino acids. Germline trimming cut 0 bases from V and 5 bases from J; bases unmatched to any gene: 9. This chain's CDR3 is CASSQDRTSGESETQYF. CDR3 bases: TGTGCCAGCAGCCAAGATAGAACTAGCGGGGAATCGGAGACCCAGTACTTC.

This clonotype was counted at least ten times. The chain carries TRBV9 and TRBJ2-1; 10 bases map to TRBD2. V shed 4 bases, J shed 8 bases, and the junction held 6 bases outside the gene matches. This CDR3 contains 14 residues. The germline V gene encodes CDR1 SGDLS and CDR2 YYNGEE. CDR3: CASSIAGGSDEQFF. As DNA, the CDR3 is TGTGCCAGCAGCATAGCGGGAGGAAGCGATGAGCAGTTCTTC. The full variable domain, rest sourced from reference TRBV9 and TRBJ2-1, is DSGVTQTPKHLITATGQRVTLRCSPRSGDLSVYWYQQSLDQGLQFLIQYYNGEERAKGNILERFSAQQFPDLHSELNLSSLELGDSALYFCASSIAGGSDEQFFGPGTRLTVL.

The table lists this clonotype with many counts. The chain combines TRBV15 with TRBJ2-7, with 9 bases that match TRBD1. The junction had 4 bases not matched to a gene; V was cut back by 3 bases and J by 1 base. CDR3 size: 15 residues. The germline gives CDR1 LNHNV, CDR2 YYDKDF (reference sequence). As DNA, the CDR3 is TGTGCCACCAGCAGGGACAGGGGAAAATCCTACGAGCAGTACTTC. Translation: CATSRDRGKSYEQYF.

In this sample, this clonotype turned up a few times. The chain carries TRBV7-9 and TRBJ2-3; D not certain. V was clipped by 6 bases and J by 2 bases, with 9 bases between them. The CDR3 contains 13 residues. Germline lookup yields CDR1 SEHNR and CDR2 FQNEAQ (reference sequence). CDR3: CASRPGLTDTQYF. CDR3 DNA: TGTGCCAGCAGACCCGGGCTCACAGATACGCAGTATTTT.

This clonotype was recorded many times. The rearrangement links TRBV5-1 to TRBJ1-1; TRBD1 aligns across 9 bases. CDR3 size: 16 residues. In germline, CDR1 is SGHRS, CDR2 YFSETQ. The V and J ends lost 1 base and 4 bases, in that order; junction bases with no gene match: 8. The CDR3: CASSLTGGVRSTEAFF. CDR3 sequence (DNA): TGCGCCAGCAGCTTGACAGGGGGCGTTCGGAGCACTGAAGCTTTCTTT.

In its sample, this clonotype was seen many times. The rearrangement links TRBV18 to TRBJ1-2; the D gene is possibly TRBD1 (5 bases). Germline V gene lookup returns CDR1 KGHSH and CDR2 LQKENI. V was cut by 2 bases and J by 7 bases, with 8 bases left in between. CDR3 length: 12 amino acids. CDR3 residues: CASSPGGGGYTF. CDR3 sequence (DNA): TGTGCCAGCTCACCAGGTGGGGGTGGCTACACCTTC.

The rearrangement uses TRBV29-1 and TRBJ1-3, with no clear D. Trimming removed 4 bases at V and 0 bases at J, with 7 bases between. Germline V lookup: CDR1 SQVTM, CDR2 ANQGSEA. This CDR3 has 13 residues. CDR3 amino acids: CSVGGSSGNTIYF. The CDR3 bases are TGCAGCGTTGGAGGTTCCTCTGGAAACACCATATATTTT. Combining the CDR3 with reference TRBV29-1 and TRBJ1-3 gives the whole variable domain SAVISQKPSRDICQRGTSLTIQCQVDSQVTMMFWYRQQPGQSLTLIATANQGSEATYESGFVIDKFPISRPNLTFSTLTVSNMSPEDSSIYLCSVGGSSGNTIYFGEGSWLTVV.

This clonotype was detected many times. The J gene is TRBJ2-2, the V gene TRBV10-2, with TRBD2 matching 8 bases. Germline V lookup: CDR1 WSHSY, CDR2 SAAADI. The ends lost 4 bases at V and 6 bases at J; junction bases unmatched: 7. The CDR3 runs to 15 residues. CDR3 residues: CASSVAGNGAGELFF. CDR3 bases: TGCGCCAGCAGTGTAGCGGGAAATGGGGCCGGGGAGCTGTTTTTT.

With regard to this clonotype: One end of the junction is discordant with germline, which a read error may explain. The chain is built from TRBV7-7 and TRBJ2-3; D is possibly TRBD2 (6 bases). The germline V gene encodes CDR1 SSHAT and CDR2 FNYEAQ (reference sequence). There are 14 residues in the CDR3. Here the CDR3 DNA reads TGTGCTAGCAGCTTATACGGGAGCGCAGATACGCAGTATTTT. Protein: CASSLYGSADTQYF.

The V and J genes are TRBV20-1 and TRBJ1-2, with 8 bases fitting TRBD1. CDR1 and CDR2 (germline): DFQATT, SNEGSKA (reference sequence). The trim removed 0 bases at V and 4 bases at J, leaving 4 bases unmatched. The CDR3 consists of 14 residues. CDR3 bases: TGCAGTGCTAGAGAACAGGGGGACAGCTATGGCTACACCTTC. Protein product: CSAREQGDSYGYTF.

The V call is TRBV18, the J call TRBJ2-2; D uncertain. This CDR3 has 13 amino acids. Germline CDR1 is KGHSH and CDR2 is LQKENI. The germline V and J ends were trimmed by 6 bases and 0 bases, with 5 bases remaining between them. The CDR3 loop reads CASSVSNTGELFF. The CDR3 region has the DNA TGTGCCAGCTCCGTCTCGAACACCGGGGAGCTGTTTTTT.

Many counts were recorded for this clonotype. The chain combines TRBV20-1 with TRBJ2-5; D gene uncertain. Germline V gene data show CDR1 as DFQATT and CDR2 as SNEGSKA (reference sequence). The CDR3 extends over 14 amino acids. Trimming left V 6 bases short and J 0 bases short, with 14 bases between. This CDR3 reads CSAPSRSYQETQYF. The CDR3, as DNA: TGCAGTGCCCCCAGCCGTTCGTACCAAGAGACCCAGTACTTC.

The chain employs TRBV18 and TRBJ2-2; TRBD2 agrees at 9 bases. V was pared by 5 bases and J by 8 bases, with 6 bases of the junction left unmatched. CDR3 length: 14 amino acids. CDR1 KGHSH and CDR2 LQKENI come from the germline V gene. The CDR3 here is CASSSNSGRGELFF. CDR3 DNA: TGTGCCAGCTCATCAAATAGCGGGAGAGGGGAGCTGTTTTTT.

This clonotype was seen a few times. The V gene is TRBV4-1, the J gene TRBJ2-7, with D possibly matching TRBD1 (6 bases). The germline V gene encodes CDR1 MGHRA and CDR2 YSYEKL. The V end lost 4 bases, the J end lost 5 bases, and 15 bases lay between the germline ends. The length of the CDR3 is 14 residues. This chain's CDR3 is CASSPVGARNEQYF. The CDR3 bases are TGCGCCAGCAGCCCCGTGGGGGCCCGCAACGAGCAGTACTTC.

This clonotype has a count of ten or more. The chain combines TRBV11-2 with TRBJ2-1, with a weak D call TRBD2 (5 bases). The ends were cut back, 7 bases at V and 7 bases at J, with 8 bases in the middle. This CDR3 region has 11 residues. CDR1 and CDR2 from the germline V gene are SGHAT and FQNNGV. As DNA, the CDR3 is TGTGCCAGCACCCGCGGGAATGAGCAGTTCTTC. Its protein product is CASTRGNEQFF.

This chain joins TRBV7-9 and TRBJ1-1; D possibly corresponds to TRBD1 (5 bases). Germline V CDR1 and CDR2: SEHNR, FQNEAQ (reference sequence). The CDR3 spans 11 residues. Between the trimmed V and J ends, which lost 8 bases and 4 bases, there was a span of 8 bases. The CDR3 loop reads CASGRVTEAFF. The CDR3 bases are TGTGCCAGCGGCAGGGTCACTGAAGCTTTCTTT.

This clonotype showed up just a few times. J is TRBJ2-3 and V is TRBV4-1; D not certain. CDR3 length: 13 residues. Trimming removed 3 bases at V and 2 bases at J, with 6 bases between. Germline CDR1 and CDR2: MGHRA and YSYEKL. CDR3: CASSQRLTDTQYF. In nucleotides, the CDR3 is TGCGCCAGCAGCCAGCGGCTCACAGATACGCAGTATTTT.

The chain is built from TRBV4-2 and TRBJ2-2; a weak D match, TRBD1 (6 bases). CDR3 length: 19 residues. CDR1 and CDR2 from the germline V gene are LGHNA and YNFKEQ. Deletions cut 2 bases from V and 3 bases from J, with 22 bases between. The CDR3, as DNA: TGTGCCAGCAGCCAAAATGCTCCCCGGACAGTTGAGGACACCGGGGAGCTGTTTTTT. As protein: CASSQNAPRTVEDTGELFF.

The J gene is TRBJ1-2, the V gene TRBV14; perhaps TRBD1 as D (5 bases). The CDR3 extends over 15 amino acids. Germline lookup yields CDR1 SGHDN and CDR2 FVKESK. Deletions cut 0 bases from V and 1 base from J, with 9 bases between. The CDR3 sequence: CASSQDRAFNYGYTF. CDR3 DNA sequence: TGTGCCAGCAGCCAAGACAGGGCTTTTAACTATGGCTACACCTTC.

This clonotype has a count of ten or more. For the CDR3, the DNA is TGTGCCAGCGCCTACGGGACCTCCCATGAGCAGTTCTTC. Its translation is CASAYGTSHEQFF. V usage is TRBV12-3 or TRBV12-4 and J usage is TRBJ2-1, with D possibly being TRBD1 or TRBD2 (5 bases each). V dropped 8 bases and J dropped 8 bases, with 16 bases sitting between them. CDR3 length: 13 residues.

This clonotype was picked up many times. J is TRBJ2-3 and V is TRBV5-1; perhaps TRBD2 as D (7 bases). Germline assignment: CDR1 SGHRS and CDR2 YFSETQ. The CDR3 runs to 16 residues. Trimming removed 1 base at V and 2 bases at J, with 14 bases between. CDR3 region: CASSLSGGPYTDTQYF. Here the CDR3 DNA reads TGCGCCAGCAGCTTGTCGGGGGGCCCTTACACAGATACGCAGTATTTT.

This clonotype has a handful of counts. CDR3 region: CASSQDRASGRGVQFF. The CDR3 region has the DNA TGTGCCAGCAGCCAAGATAGGGCTAGCGGGAGAGGCGTGCAGTTCTTC. V gene TRBV4-2 combines with J gene TRBJ2-1; 10 nucleotides line up with TRBD2. V lost 0 bases, J lost 12 bases, and 11 bases stayed unmatched. The germline gives CDR1 LGHNA, CDR2 YNFKEQ. This CDR3 has 16 amino acids.

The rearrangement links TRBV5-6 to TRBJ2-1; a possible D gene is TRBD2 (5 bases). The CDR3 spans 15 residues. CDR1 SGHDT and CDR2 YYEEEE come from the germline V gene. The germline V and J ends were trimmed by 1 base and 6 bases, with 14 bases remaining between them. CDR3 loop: CASSLRPGGSNEQFF. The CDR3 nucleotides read TGTGCCAGCAGCTTGCGACCTGGAGGAAGCAATGAGCAGTTCTTC.

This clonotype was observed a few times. CDR3 coding DNA: TGTGCCAGCAGTTTTACAGCGGCTAGCACAGATACGCAGTATTTT. Residues: CASSFTAASTDTQYF. This chain joins TRBV12-3 or TRBV12-4 and TRBJ2-3; weak D call: TRBD2 (5 bases). Between the trimmed V and J ends, which lost 3 bases and 0 bases, there was a span of 10 bases. The CDR3 has 15 residues.